The T cell receptor beta chain under discussion was sequenced for a study of cytomegalovirus exposure and HLA in healthy donors. For the study at large: T cells numbering around 170 million yielded 90 million to 140 million unique TCR beta sequences in an earlier analysis.

Whole-study findings and limits: In a later analysis, TCR association rates varied by HLA locus: DRB1 most, HLA-C fewest. Later analysis associated a missense DCLRE1C variant with TCR beta V- and J-gene trimming.

In regard to this clone: Its antigen is unidentified.

With 60 Vbeta and 13 Jbeta primers, the PCR was carried out. This table comes from immunoSEQ multiplex PCR, and its TCRdb copy is limited to in-frame clones, with some not included. The sample lists roughly 34,000 clones; about 79% were seen once. The material sequenced was PBMCs. The TCR sequence derives from a woman under 30 in good health and CMV-seronegative.

For the CDR3, the DNA is TGTGCCAGCTCACAGGCAGGGGGCGAAGGACAGCCCCAGCATTTT. Protein sequence: CASSQAGGEGQPQHF. The chain carries TRBV18 and TRBJ1-5, with TRBD1 identical over 8 bases. The germline V gene encodes CDR1 KGHSH and CDR2 LQKENI. The CDR3 loop spans 15 amino acids. V lost 4 bases and J lost 7; bases outside the gene matches: 9.